These T cell receptor beta chains were read from a single sample in a study of CD8 T cells in ankylosing spondylitis. TCRdb ran MiXCR on the 5' RACE reads and lists one entry per CDR3 protein. In the table there are about 96,000 distinct CDR3 sequences, around 30% of which are singletons. Sequencing was carried out using blood, either unsorted or a sorted T cell fraction (not recorded which). All receptors come from a male donor with ankylosing spondylitis or in good health (not recorded which). The CDR3 runs from the conserved cysteine through the conserved F or W. A D gene is named only where the DNA matches it firmly. A clone size is listed for some rows: how often the clone was seen (once, few, many), or a class if it is expanded.

TRBJ1-1 many - TRBV5-1 TGCGCCAGCACATCAGGATTGAACACTGAAGCTTTCTTT CASTSGLNTEAFF
TRBJ2-7 few - TRBV6-1 TGTGCCAGCAGTGTAGGACTGCTCGGCGAGCAGTACTTC CASSVGLLGEQYF
TRBJ2-3 few - TRBV12-3/TRBV12-4 TGTGCCAGCAGTTTCATCACAGATACGCAGTATTTT CASSFITDTQYF
TRBJ2-7 - - TRBV6-5 TGTGCCAGCAGTTCGAATGGTCAGGGTCTGCAGTACTTC CASSSNGQGLQYF
TRBJ2-1 few TRBD2 TRBV7-8 TGTGCCAGCAGCTTAGGTCCTAGCGGGAGGATCAACAATGAGCAGTTCTTC CASSLGPSGRINNEQFF
TRBJ1-2 - - TRBV15 TGTGCCACCAGCAGAGATTTGGTGAACTATGGCTACACCTTC CATSRDLVNYGYTF
TRBJ2-3 few TRBD2 TRBV20-1 TGCAGTGCTAGCCCCCCCGGGGGTAGCGGGAGGGGCACAGATACGCAGTATTTT CSASPPGGSGRGTDTQYF
TRBJ2-3 - - TRBV5-1 TGCGCCAGCAGCTTGGCCGGCAGTCGAGATACGCAGTATTTT CASSLAGSRDTQYF
TRBJ2-5 few - TRBV7-6 TGTGCCAGCAGCTTAGCGACTAATCAAGAGACCCAGTACTTC CASSLATNQETQYF
TRBJ1-4 - - TRBV27 TGTGCCAGCAGTTCGAGGGGTCTATATGAAAAACTGTTTTTT CASSSRGLYEKLFF
TRBJ2-1 - - TRBV5-1 TGCGCCAGCCGGGCTAGGCTAAACAATGAGCAGTTCTTC CASRARLNNEQFF
TRBJ2-7 - - TRBV30 TGTGCCTGGACGAGCGGGCCCGCCTACGAGCAGTACTTC CAWTSGPAYEQYF
TRBJ2-7 many - TRBV27 TGTGCCAGCAGTTTAAATGGCAGGGGATACGAGCAGTACTTC CASSLNGRGYEQYF
TRBJ2-1 - - TRBV7-2 TGTGCCAGCAGCTCGAGCTCCTACAATGAGCAGTTCTTC CASSSSSYNEQFF
TRBJ2-5 many - TRBV5-1 TGCGCCAGCAGCTTGGCGGATGGCCTAGAGACCCAGTACTTC CASSLADGLETQYF
TRBJ1-5 few - TRBV5-5 TGTGCCAGCAGCTCTTGGGGGGGCAATCAGCCCCAGCATTTT CASSSWGGNQPQHF
TRBJ1-2 - - TRBV28 TGTGCCAGCAGTGTCGACATAGGGTATGGCTACACCTTC CASSVDIGYGYTF
TRBJ2-5 few TRBD1 TRBV5-6 TGTGCCAGCAAAGGACAGGGGAGCCAAGAGACCCAGTACTTC CASKGQGSQETQYF
TRBJ2-1 - TRBD2 TRBV20-1 TGCAGTGTGGGCGGGAGTCTAATTTCCTACAATGAGCAGTTCTTC CSVGGSLISYNEQFF
TRBJ2-3 - - TRBV5-1 TGCGCCAGCAGCTTGGCCAATACGGGGGGCACAGATACGCAGTATTTT CASSLANTGGTDTQYF
TRBJ2-2 few - TRBV7-3 TGTGCCAGCAGCTTAATGGGGTTCTCCACCGGGGAGCTGTTTTTT CASSLMGFSTGELFF
TRBJ2-7 few - TRBV9 TGTGCCAGCAGCCCAGCAGACAGCTACGAGCAGTACTTC CASSPADSYEQYF
TRBJ2-3 - TRBD2 TRBV5-1 TGCGCCAGCAGCTTGACTAGCGGGATGAGTACGCAGTATTTT CASSLTSGMSTQYF
TRBJ2-5 - TRBD1 TRBV12-3/TRBV12-4 TGTGCCAGCAGTTTCCCCGTCGGGACAGGGGAAGGTGAGACCCAGTACTTC CASSFPVGTGEGETQYF
TRBJ1-5 few - TRBV20-1 TGCAGTGGGGAAGTACCGGGAGCAGTAAGTTATCAGCCCCAGCATTTT CSGEVPGAVSYQPQHF
TRBJ2-1 - TRBD2 TRBV5-1 TGCGCCAGCAGCGGGAGGGACGGAGGGCGGGACGAGCAGTTCTTC CASSGRDGGRDEQFF
TRBJ1-1 - - TRBV20-1 TGCAGTGCTGACGCCGGGGCTTGGGGTATGAACACTGAAGCTTTCTTT CSADAGAWGMNTEAFF
TRBJ1-5 - - TRBV18 TGTGCCAGCTCACCAGAGAATCAGCCCCAGCATTTT CASSPENQPQHF
TRBJ2-7 - TRBD2 TRBV29-1 TGCAGCGTTAGGGGGACTAGCGGTTACGAGCAGTACTTC CSVRGTSGYEQYF
TRBJ2-7 few TRBD2 TRBV20-1 TGCAGTGCCAGCCATACTAGCGAGTTGACCTACGAGCAGTACTTC CSASHTSELTYEQYF
TRBJ1-5 few - TRBV5-1 TGTGCCAGCAGTTTGGGTGGGTCTCAGCCCCAGCATTTT CASSLGGSQPQHF
TRBJ2-1 few TRBD2 TRBV9 TGTGCCAGCAGCCCAAAACTAGCGGGAGATCGCAATGAGCAGTTCTTC CASSPKLAGDRNEQFF
TRBJ1-4 few TRBD1 TRBV18 TGTGCCAGCTCACCCGGGACAGGGTTTAATGAAAAACTGTTTTTT CASSPGTGFNEKLFF
TRBJ2-7 many TRBD2 TRBV27 TGTGCCAGCAGTTCCCGGGACTATGGAATCCTCGAGCAGTACTTC CASSSRDYGILEQYF
TRBJ2-2 - - TRBV12-3/TRBV12-4 TGTGCCAGCAGTTTCCGCCAATACACCGGGGAGCTGTTTTTT CASSFRQYTGELFF